The 15 T cell receptor beta chains below come from one sample, sequenced in a study of identical twins (dated by TCRdb to the mid-2010s). Library preparation employed 5' RACE. This sample was sequenced with an Illumina HiSeq 2000. TCRdb reprocessing: public reads trimmed at Q25 with fastp, clones called with MiXCR, in-frame beta chains kept. Every CDR3 protein is listed once, alongside the most common genes and DNA of its rows. Present in this sample are 1.5 million to 2 million distinct CDR3 sequences, around 33% of which were seen just once. The ten largest clones represent 0.27% of the sample. The sequencing input was cord blood. The receptor set was obtained from a newborn girl in good health.

V and J are TRBV21-1 and TRBJ2-2; the DNA was not used to check the table's D call, TRBD1. TRBV21-1 counts as a pseudogene. The CDR3 loop spans 12 amino acids. The chain's CDR3 is CASSRGVGELFF. In nucleotides, the CDR3 is TGTGCCAGCAGCAGGGGGGTCGGGGAGCTGTTTTTT.

The chain combines TRBV3-1 with TRBJ2-4; tentative D call: TRBD2 (5 bases). This CDR3 spans 14 amino acids. V was shortened by 3 bases and J by 13 bases, with 19 bases between the two germline ends. Germline loops: CDR1 LGHDT, CDR2 YNNKEL (reference sequence). DNA for the CDR3: TGTGCCAGCAGCCAGGGAGTCCGTCCCTACAAGCAGTACTTC. It codes for CASSQGVRPYKQYF.

This clonotype has more than one count but fewer than ten. CDR3 bases: TGTGCCAGCAGCTTAGAGGACCAAGAGACCCAGTACTTC. Translating it yields CASSLEDQETQYF. The V and J genes are TRBV11-2 and TRBJ2-5; D uncertain. Germline CDR1 and CDR2: SGHAT and FQNNGV. V shed 0 bases and J shed 0 bases, with 2 bases lying between them. CDR3 length equals 13 residues.

This clonotype was observed a few times. V and J are TRBV5-1 and TRBJ2-7; no clear D gene. Germline V lookup: CDR1 SGHRS, CDR2 YFSETQ. The germline V and J ends were trimmed by 3 bases and 3 bases, with 16 bases remaining between them. The CDR3 runs 15 residues. CDR3 amino acids: CASSYTHIGGYEQYF. For the CDR3, the DNA is TGCGCCAGCAGCTACACCCATATAGGCGGCTACGAGCAGTACTTC.

This clonotype was detected only once. The chain carries TRBV7-9 and TRBJ1-2; no reliable D call. Germline loops: CDR1 SEHNR, CDR2 FQNEAQ (reference sequence). Trimming stripped 5 bases from V and 5 bases from J, with 15 bases between. The CDR3 runs 14 residues. The CDR3 bases are TGTGCCAGCAGCCCGAGGACCCTAGGGTATGGCTACACCTTC. Residues: CASSPRTLGYGYTF.

This clonotype was counted a few times. The chain has TRBV7-2 and TRBJ1-6; D remains ambiguous. The CDR3 length is 15 residues. Germline-derived CDR1 and CDR2 are SGHTA and FQGNSA. Trimming took off 1 base at V and 7 bases at J, with 11 bases between the two ends. The CDR3 is CASSLGTGSNSPLHF. In DNA, the CDR3 is TGTGCCAGCAGCTTAGGAACGGGCTCCAATTCACCCCTCCACTTT.

At least ten counts were recorded for this clonotype. The V gene is TRBV10-3, the J gene TRBJ1-2; 11 bases match TRBD1. Germline CDR1 ENHRY, CDR2 SYGVKD. CDR3 size: 15 residues. The junction had 1 base not matched to a gene; V was cut back by 0 bases and J by 4 bases. CDR3 nucleotides: TGTGCCATCAGTGAGTCCGGGACAGGGGGCTATGGCTACACCTTC. Its translation: CAISESGTGGYGYTF.

This clonotype has at least ten counts. The chain has TRBV3-1 and TRBJ1-2, with TRBD1 as a possible D gene (6 bases). This CDR3 has 13 residues. Germline V CDR1 and CDR2: LGHDT, YNNKEL (reference sequence). Trimming shortened V by 2 bases and J by 8 bases, and 12 bases separated the two germline ends. The CDR3 reads CASSQSQGGGYTF. CDR3 DNA: TGTGCCAGCAGCCAATCACAGGGTGGAGGCTACACCTTC.

The sample holds a few counts of this clonotype. The chain couples TRBV6-6 to TRBJ2-5, with TRBD1 matching over 7 bases. J gave up 1 base and V 9 bases, and 8 bases lay outside the gene matches. The CDR3 spans 14 residues. Germline-derived CDR1 and CDR2 are MNHNY and SVGAGI (reference sequence). The CDR3 sequence is CASNPDRAQETQYF. The DNA of the CDR3 is TGTGCCAGTAACCCTGACAGGGCCCAAGAGACCCAGTACTTC.

This clonotype was picked up many times. The chain combines TRBV20-1 with TRBJ2-5; D might be TRBD2 (5 bases). Germline CDR1 and CDR2: DFQATT and SNEGSKA (reference sequence). Trimming took 6 bases from V and 3 from J, leaving 14 bases between them. The CDR3 spans 13 residues. CDR3 sequence: CSAIGLAKETQYF. The CDR3 DNA reads as TGCAGTGCCATCGGACTTGCAAAAGAGACCCAGTACTTC.

The chain uses TRBV28 and TRBJ2-7, with D possibly TRBD2 on 6 matching bases. This CDR3 spans 14 amino acids. The germline V gene encodes CDR1 MDHEN and CDR2 SYDVKM. Trimming cost V 4 bases and J 6 bases, with 16 bases left between them. The CDR3 sequence: CASSSVGSPGEQYF. For the CDR3, the DNA is TGTGCCAGCAGTTCAGTCGGGAGTCCCGGCGAGCAGTACTTC.

The chain joins TRBV12-3 or TRBV12-4 to TRBJ1-1; 7 bases align to TRBD1. This CDR3 spans 13 amino acids. J gave up 8 bases and V 2 bases, and 5 bases lay outside the gene matches. The CDR3 DNA sequence: TGTGCCAGCAGTTTATATAGGGACAGCGAAGCTTTCTTT. Its protein product is CASSLYRDSEAFF.

The chain couples TRBV5-1 to TRBJ2-7; 8 nucleotides match TRBD1. V lost 0 bases, J lost 1 base, and 6 bases stayed unmatched. The germline gives CDR1 SGHRS, CDR2 YFSETQ. This CDR3 contains 16 residues. CDR3 coding DNA: TGCGCCAGCAGCTTGGTTGCCGGGACAGGTTCCTACGAGCAGTACTTC. It specifies CASSLVAGTGSYEQYF. The whole variable domain, remainder taken from reference TRBV5-1 and TRBJ2-7, is KAGVTQTPRYLIKTRGQQVTLSCSPISGHRSVSWYQQTPGQGLQFLFEYFSETQRNKGNFPGRFSGRQFSNSRSEMNVSTLELGDSALYLCASSLVAGTGSYEQYFGPGTRLTVT.

The chain couples TRBV4-1 to TRBJ2-1, with D unresolved. Germline values: CDR1 MGHRA, CDR2 YSYEKL. This CDR3 region has 16 residues. V was cut by 0 bases and J by 9 bases, with 18 bases left in between. The CDR3 loop reads CASSQDALSELGEQFF. CDR3 DNA: TGCGCCAGCAGCCAAGATGCGTTGTCGGAGTTAGGTGAGCAGTTCTTC.

This clonotype was recorded at least ten times. V gene TRBV28 combines with J gene TRBJ2-3; 7 nucleotides align to TRBD2. The CDR3 extends over 12 amino acids. Germline V gene data show CDR1 as MDHEN and CDR2 as SYDVKM. Trimming cost V 5 bases and J 8 bases; bases outside gene matches: 4. The CDR3 bases are TGTGCCAGCAGTCGGGACTATACTACGCAGTATTTT. Translating gives CASSRDYTTQYF.